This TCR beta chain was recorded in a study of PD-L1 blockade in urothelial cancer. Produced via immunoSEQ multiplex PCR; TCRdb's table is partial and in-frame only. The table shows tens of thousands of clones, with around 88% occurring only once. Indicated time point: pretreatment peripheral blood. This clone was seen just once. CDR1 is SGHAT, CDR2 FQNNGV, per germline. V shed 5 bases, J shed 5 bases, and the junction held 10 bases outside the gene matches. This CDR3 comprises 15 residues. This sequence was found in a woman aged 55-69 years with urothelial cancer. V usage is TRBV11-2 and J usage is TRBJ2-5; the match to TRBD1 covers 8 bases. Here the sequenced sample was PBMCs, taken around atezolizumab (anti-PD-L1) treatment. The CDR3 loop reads CASSGRTGYLETQYF. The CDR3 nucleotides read TGTGCCAGCAGCGGTCGGACAGGGTATTTGGAGACCCAGTACTTC. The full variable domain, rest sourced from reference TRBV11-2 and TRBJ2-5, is EAGVAQSPRYKIIEKRQSVAFWCNPISGHATLYWYQQILGQGPKLLIQFQNNGVVDDSQLPKDRFSAERLKGVDSTLKIQPAKLEDSAVYLCASSGRTGYLETQYFGPGTRLLVL.